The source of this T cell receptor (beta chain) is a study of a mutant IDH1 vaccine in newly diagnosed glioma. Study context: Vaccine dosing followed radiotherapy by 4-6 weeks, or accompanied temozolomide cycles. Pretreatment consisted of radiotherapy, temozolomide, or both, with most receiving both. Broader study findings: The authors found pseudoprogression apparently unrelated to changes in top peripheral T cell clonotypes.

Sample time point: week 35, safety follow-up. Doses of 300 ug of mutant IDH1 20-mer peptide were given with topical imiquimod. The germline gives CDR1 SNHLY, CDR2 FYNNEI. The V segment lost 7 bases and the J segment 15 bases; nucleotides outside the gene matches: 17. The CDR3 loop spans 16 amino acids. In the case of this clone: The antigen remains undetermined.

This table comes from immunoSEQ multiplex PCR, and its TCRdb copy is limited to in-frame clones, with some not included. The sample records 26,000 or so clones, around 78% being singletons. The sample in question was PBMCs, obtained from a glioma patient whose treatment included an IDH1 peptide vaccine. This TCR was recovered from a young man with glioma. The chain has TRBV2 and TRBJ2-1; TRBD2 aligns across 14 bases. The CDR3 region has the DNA TGTGCCAGCATGATCAACCCGGGACTAGCGGGGGCACGGGGGTTCTTC. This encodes CASMINPGLAGARGFF.